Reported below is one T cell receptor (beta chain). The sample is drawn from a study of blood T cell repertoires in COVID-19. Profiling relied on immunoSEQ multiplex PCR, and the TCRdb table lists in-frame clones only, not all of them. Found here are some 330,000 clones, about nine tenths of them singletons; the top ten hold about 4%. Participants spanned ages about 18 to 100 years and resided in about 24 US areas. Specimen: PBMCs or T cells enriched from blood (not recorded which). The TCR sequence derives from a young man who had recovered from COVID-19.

This chain's CDR3 is CASSRGRIQPQHF. The CDR3 DNA sequence: TGTGCCAGCAGCAGGGGGCGGATTCAGCCCCAGCATTTT. J is TRBJ1-5 and V is TRBV7-2; the match to TRBD1 covers 7 bases. CDR1 SGHTA and CDR2 FQGNSA come from the germline V gene. V trimming: 5 bases; J trimming: 6 bases; junction bases outside the gene matches: 4. The CDR3 has 13 residues.